Each of the 25 T cell receptor beta chains below was sequenced from the same sample in a study of T cell changes during pregnancy in multiple sclerosis. TCRdb's copy holds only in-frame clones and misses some; the assay was immunoSEQ multiplex PCR. The sample yields some 70,000 clones, 80% to 95% seen once. The sequences come from CD8+ T cells from peripheral blood mononuclear cells, collected in the third trimester of pregnancy. The source is a female donor in good health, enrolled as a control in a pregnancy study.

J is TRBJ2-1 and V is TRBV30; D might be TRBD2 (6 bases). The germline V gene encodes CDR1 GTSNPN and CDR2 SVGIG (reference sequence). V lost 0 bases and J lost 8, with 14 bases in between. CDR3 size: 14 residues. This CDR3 is CAWSVLLAGHEQFF. DNA of the CDR3: TGTGCCTGGAGTGTACTACTGGCGGGGCATGAGCAGTTCTTC.

This chain links TRBV4-3 with TRBJ1-2; 7 bases align to TRBD1. The CDR3 contains 15 residues. Germline V gene data show CDR1 as LGHNA and CDR2 as YSLEER. V trimming: 0 bases; J trimming: 6 bases; junction bases outside the gene matches: 7. This CDR3 reads CASSQDQGGSNGYTF. The CDR3 nucleotides are TGCGCCAGCAGCCAAGATCAAGGGGGCTCGAATGGCTACACCTTC.

This clone was counted a single time. This rearrangement joins TRBV27 to TRBJ2-2; 11 bases are shared with TRBD2. Germline-derived CDR1 and CDR2 are MNHEY and SMNVEV (reference sequence). CDR3 length: 16 amino acids. V lost 6 bases, J lost 9 bases, and 12 bases stayed unmatched. CDR3 residues: CASSDSLAGGPRELFF. CDR3 nucleotide sequence: TGTGCCAGCAGCGATTCCCTAGCGGGGGGTCCCCGGGAGCTGTTTTTT.

The V and J genes are TRBV27 and TRBJ1-4, with D uncertain. The CDR3 is made up of 15 amino acids. V shed 2 bases and J shed 10 bases, with 17 bases lying between them. Per the germline V gene, CDR1 is MNHEY and CDR2 is SMNVEV (reference sequence). The CDR3 DNA reads TGTGCCAGCAGTTTACTGGGGAGTAACAACGGAAAACTGTTTTTT. Its translation is CASSLLGSNNGKLFF.

The chain carries TRBV7-8 and TRBJ2-7, with a weak D call TRBD1 (5 bases). CDR1 and CDR2 (germline): SGHVS, FQNEAQ. The germline V and J ends were trimmed by 9 bases and 7 bases, with 16 bases remaining between them. The CDR3 has 12 residues. The CDR3 loop is CASGWGPREQYF. Here the CDR3 DNA reads TGTGCCAGTGGCTGGGGCCCCAGGGAGCAGTACTTC.

The chain combines TRBV6-5 with TRBJ1-5; weak D call: TRBD1 (6 bases). CDR3 length: 14 amino acids. Germline CDR1 and CDR2: MNHEY and SVGAGI. The germline V and J ends were trimmed by 8 bases and 2 bases, with 13 bases remaining between them. CDR3 bases: TGTGCCAGCCAAACAGGGTCGGGCAATCAGCCCCAGCATTTT. This gives the protein CASQTGSGNQPQHF.

This clone appeared once. The chain links TRBV27 to TRBJ1-1; 7 bases are shared with TRBD1. Germline V lookup: CDR1 MNHEY, CDR2 SMNVEV (reference sequence). There are 13 residues in the CDR3. J was trimmed by 7 bases and V by 0 bases; bases with no gene match: 2. This chain's CDR3 is CASSLSRQGEAFF. The CDR3 DNA reads as TGTGCCAGCAGTTTATCTCGACAGGGTGAAGCTTTCTTT.

V is TRBV7-8 and J is TRBJ2-1; 7 bases are a match to TRBD1. V was pared by 0 bases and J by 2 bases, with 1 base of the junction left unmatched. Germline V CDR1 and CDR2: SGHVS, FQNEAQ. There are 15 residues in the CDR3. The CDR3 is CASSLAQGAYNEQFF. CDR3 sequence (DNA): TGTGCCAGCAGCTTAGCCCAGGGGGCCTACAATGAGCAGTTCTTC. Filled out from reference TRBV7-8 and TRBJ2-1, the complete variable domain reads GAGVSQSPRYKVAKRGQDVALRCDPISGHVSLFWYQQALGQGPEFLTYFQNEAQLDKSGLPSDRFFAERPEGSVSTLKIQRTQQEDSAVYLCASSLAQGAYNEQFFGPGTRLTVL.

This clone was seen more than once but under ten times. This chain links TRBV30 with TRBJ1-2; D uncertain. The germline V and J ends were trimmed by 8 bases and 1 base, with 20 bases remaining between them. The germline V gene encodes CDR1 GTSNPN and CDR2 SVGIG (reference sequence). The CDR3 runs to 15 residues. CDR3 sequence (DNA): TGTGCCGGGTATGGGCCGCCGTCAAATAACTATGGCTACACCTTC. It specifies CAGYGPPSNNYGYTF.

V is TRBV9 and J is TRBJ1-5; 9 bases align to TRBD1. Germline values: CDR1 SGDLS, CDR2 YYNGEE. CDR3 length: 14 amino acids. Trimming at V came to 0 bases and at J to 5 bases, leaving 0 bases not matched to a gene. The CDR3 here is CASSVGQGDQPQHF. The DNA for the CDR3 is TGTGCCAGCAGCGTAGGACAGGGGGATCAGCCCCAGCATTTT.

The chain has TRBV4-2 and TRBJ2-7; the D gene is possibly TRBD1 (6 bases). The CDR3 is made up of 16 amino acids. Germline assignment: CDR1 LGHNA and CDR2 YNFKEQ. Trimming removed 4 bases at V and 3 bases at J, with 19 bases between. The CDR3 bases are TGTGCCAGCAGCCTCGACCCGACAGGTCTTAACTACGAGCAGTACTTC. This encodes CASSLDPTGLNYEQYF.

There are a few counts of this clone. The chain uses TRBV30 and TRBJ2-7; D possibly corresponds to TRBD1 (5 bases). The length of the CDR3 is 12 residues. Germline V gene sequence: CDR1 GTSNPN, CDR2 SVGIG (reference sequence). V shed 5 bases and J shed 3 bases, with 11 bases lying between them. The CDR3 loop is CAWSRVGYEQYF. In nucleotides, the CDR3 is TGTGCCTGGTCCAGGGTTGGCTACGAGCAGTACTTC.

The chain employs TRBV29-1 and TRBJ1-2; TRBD1 might be the D (5 bases). Trimming pared 3 bases from V and 7 bases from J, leaving 12 bases between. The germline gives CDR1 SQVTM, CDR2 ANQGSEA. The CDR3 consists of 12 residues. The CDR3 DNA sequence: TGCAGCGTTGATCCAGGCGGGGCTGGCTACACCTTC. Protein: CSVDPGGAGYTF. The whole variable domain, remainder taken from reference TRBV29-1 and TRBJ1-2, is SAVISQKPSRDICQRGTSLTIQCQVDSQVTMMFWYRQQPGQSLTLIATANQGSEATYESGFVIDKFPISRPNLTFSTLTVSNMSPEDSSIYLCSVDPGGAGYTFGSGTRLTVV.

V gene TRBV11-2 combines with J gene TRBJ2-1, with 8 bases matching TRBD1. The germline V gene has CDR1 SGHAT and CDR2 FQNNGV. The CDR3 contains 19 residues. After removal of 5 bases from V and 6 bases from J, the junction contained 21 bases not matched to a gene. This CDR3 is CASSIKMWTGKVGGNEQFF. Here the CDR3 DNA reads TGTGCCAGCAGCATTAAAATGTGGACAGGGAAGGTTGGTGGCAATGAGCAGTTCTTC.

Only one count was recorded for this clone. This chain links TRBV6-5 with TRBJ2-7, with D perhaps matching TRBD2 (5 bases). CDR1 and CDR2 (germline): MNHEY, SVGAGI. Trimming took 11 bases from V and 2 from J, leaving 22 bases between them. The CDR3 is 15 residues long. The CDR3 is CAGSTIANRPYEQYF. CDR3 sequence (DNA): TGTGCCGGATCGACCATAGCGAACAGACCCTACGAGCAGTACTTC.

The chain has TRBV7-9 and TRBJ2-1; D is possibly TRBD2 (5 bases). V was trimmed by 6 bases and J by 4 bases, leaving 13 bases between them. Germline V gene data show CDR1 as SEHNR and CDR2 as FQNEAQ (reference sequence). The CDR3 has 14 residues. This CDR3 is CASRGGPTYNEQFF. The CDR3, as DNA: TGTGCCAGCAGGGGCGGGCCGACATACAATGAGCAGTTCTTC. Supplemented by reference TRBV7-9 and TRBJ2-1, the full variable domain reads DTGVSQNPRHKITKRGQNVTFRCDPISEHNRLYWYRQTLGQGPEFLTYFQNEAQLEKSRLLSDRFSAERPKGSFSTLEIQRTEQGDSAMYLCASRGGPTYNEQFFGPGTRLTVL.

J is TRBJ2-7 and V is TRBV7-9, with unresolved D. CDR1 is SEHNR, CDR2 FQNEAQ, per germline (reference sequence). CDR3 length equals 14 residues. Between the trimmed V and J ends, which lost 4 bases and 4 bases, there was a span of 14 bases. The CDR3 DNA reads as TGTGCCAGCAGCTCAAGAGGAGACCGTTACGAGCAGTACTTC. As protein: CASSSRGDRYEQYF.

CDR3 loop: CASSQDGDTNNSPLHF. The DNA of the CDR3 is TGCGCCAGCAGCCAAGATGGGGACACCAATAATTCACCCCTCCACTTT. V usage is TRBV4-3 and J usage is TRBJ1-6; possibly TRBD1 for D (6 bases). CDR1 LGHNA and CDR2 YSLEER come from the germline V gene. The ends were cut back, 0 bases at V and 5 bases at J, with 11 bases in the middle. CDR3 length: 16 amino acids.

The V and J genes are TRBV2 and TRBJ1-1; maybe TRBD1 (5 bases). Germline assignment: CDR1 SNHLY and CDR2 FYNNEI. Trimming shortened V by 5 bases and J by 0 bases, and 10 bases separated the two germline ends. This CDR3 has 14 amino acids. The CDR3 spells CASSWGPLNTEAFF. CDR3 DNA sequence: TGTGCCAGCAGTTGGGGCCCACTGAACACTGAAGCTTTCTTT.

The rearrangement uses TRBV18 and TRBJ2-3, with D perhaps matching TRBD1 (6 bases). Germline loops: CDR1 KGHSH, CDR2 LQKENI. V was clipped by 2 bases and J by 3 bases, with 12 bases between them. The CDR3 sequence is 15 residues long. The CDR3 sequence is CASSPMGRGTDTQYF. As DNA, the CDR3 is TGTGCCAGCTCACCAATGGGCAGGGGTACAGATACGCAGTATTTT.

The chain links TRBV27 to TRBJ1-2; tentative D call: TRBD1 (5 bases). Germline V lookup: CDR1 MNHEY, CDR2 SMNVEV (reference sequence). The CDR3 extends over 15 amino acids. V lost 1 base to trimming and J lost 5 bases, with 14 bases between them. The CDR3 nucleotides read TGTGCCAGCAGTTTATTAAGTCGGGGGAGTTATGGCTACACCTTC. Its protein product is CASSLLSRGSYGYTF.

The chain combines TRBV27 with TRBJ2-5; 7 nucleotides match TRBD2. V lost 8 bases and J lost 3; bases outside the gene matches: 6. The germline CDR1 and CDR2 sequences are MNHEY and SMNVEV (reference sequence). CDR3 length: 13 residues. CDR3 in amino acids: CASWGGTEETQYF. The CDR3 nucleotides are TGTGCCAGCTGGGGGGGGACCGAAGAGACCCAGTACTTC.

The chain joins TRBV13 to TRBJ2-1; 10 nucleotides agree with TRBD1. CDR1 is PRHDT and CDR2 is FYEKMQ in the germline V gene (reference sequence). The CDR3 loop spans 14 amino acids. J gave up 6 bases and V 8 bases, and 7 bases lay outside the gene matches. CDR3 bases: TGTGCCAGCCTGGGGACAGGGGCAAGCAATGAGCAGTTCTTC. Residues: CASLGTGASNEQFF.

J is TRBJ1-3 and V is TRBV4-1; 8 positions match TRBD1. CDR1 MGHRA and CDR2 YSYEKL come from the germline V gene. Trimming at V came to 1 base and at J to 2 bases, leaving 7 bases not matched to a gene. The CDR3 length is 17 residues. The CDR3 nucleotides are TGCGCCAGCAGCCAAGGTTTCGGACAGGGCCCTGGAAACACCATATATTTT. This translates into CASSQGFGQGPGNTIYF.

This chain links TRBV19 with TRBJ2-7, with 7 bases lining up with TRBD1. CDR3 length: 14 residues. The V segment lost 1 base and the J segment 5 bases; nucleotides outside the gene matches: 5. CDR1 and CDR2 from the germline V gene are LNHDA and SQIVND (reference sequence). The CDR3: CASSIGTGDDEQYF. CDR3 in DNA: TGTGCCAGTAGTATAGGAACAGGGGACGACGAGCAGTACTTC. Based on the CDR3 plus reference TRBV19 and TRBJ2-7, the full variable domain is DGGITQSPKYLFRKEGQNVTLSCEQNLNHDAMYWYRQDPGQGLRLIYYSQIVNDFQKGDIAEGYSVSREKKESFPLTVTSAQKNPTAFYLCASSIGTGDDEQYFGPGTRLTVT.